In its sample, the clone carrying this T cell receptor beta chain was seen once. Antigen: not known. One junction end disagrees with the germline gene, perhaps due to a read error. The authors made TCR beta libraries by quantitative 5'-RACE with molecular barcodes. TCRdb fed the 5' RACE reads into MiXCR, producing one record per CDR3 protein. This table holds fewer than 250,000 distinct CDR3 sequences, 18% found once. This record comes from a study of CD8 T cells in ankylosing spondylitis. Study-level points and caveats: A number of the motif variants had already been described in reactive arthritis synovial fluid and blood. Among TCR beta sequences, a motif of several highly homologous variants appeared characteristic of ankylosing spondylitis blood.

The CDR3 is made up of 15 amino acids. Germline assignment: CDR1 SGHTA and CDR2 FQGTGA. The chain links TRBV7-3 to TRBJ2-5, with D perhaps matching TRBD1 (5 bases). The sample comprised blood, either unsorted or a sorted T cell fraction (not recorded which). The sequence came from a male donor with ankylosing spondylitis. The CDR3 nucleotides are TGTGCCAGCAGCCTAACCGGACACGTTCAAGAGACCCAGTACTTC. Encoded protein: CASSLTGHVQETQYF.